Below are 3 T cell receptor beta chains sequenced from a single sample in a study of neurological immune-mediated disorders. TCRdb redid the calling of the 5' RACE reads with MiXCR, one entry per CDR3 protein. The sample yields more than 45,000 distinct CDR3 sequences, approximately 4% seen once. The sequenced sample consisted of PBMCs. These receptors were collected from a woman in her thirties with multiple sclerosis.

Comment on this clonotype: An end of the junction differs from the germline gene, which may be a read error. This rearrangement joins TRBV2 to TRBJ1-5, with D maybe TRBD1 (5 bases). This CDR3 contains 13 residues. Germline CDR1 SNHLY, CDR2 FYNNEI. CDR3 nucleotides: TGTGCCTCCCAGGGTAGGGGAGGTAAGCCCCAGAATTTT. This codes for CASQGRGGKPQNF.

The chain couples TRBV5-1 to TRBJ2-5; the D is unclear. CDR1 and CDR2 from the germline V gene are SGHRS and YFSETQ. This CDR3 is built from 14 residues. V lost 0 bases to trimming and J lost 5 bases, with 11 bases between them. CDR3 sequence: CASSLAQPGETQYF. The CDR3 coding sequence is TGCGCCAGCAGCTTGGCCCAGCCTGGGGAGACCCAGTACTTC.

This clonotype was seen at least ten times. The genes are TRBV20-1 and TRBJ2-7; TRBD2 agrees at 9 bases. V lost 1 base, J lost 2 bases, and 3 bases stayed unmatched. This CDR3 is 14 amino acids long. Germline V gene sequence: CDR1 DFQATT, CDR2 SNEGSKA (reference sequence). CDR3 DNA sequence: TGCAGTGCTAGAGGTAGCGGGGGCGCCTACGAGCAGTACTTC. This translates into CSARGSGGAYEQYF.